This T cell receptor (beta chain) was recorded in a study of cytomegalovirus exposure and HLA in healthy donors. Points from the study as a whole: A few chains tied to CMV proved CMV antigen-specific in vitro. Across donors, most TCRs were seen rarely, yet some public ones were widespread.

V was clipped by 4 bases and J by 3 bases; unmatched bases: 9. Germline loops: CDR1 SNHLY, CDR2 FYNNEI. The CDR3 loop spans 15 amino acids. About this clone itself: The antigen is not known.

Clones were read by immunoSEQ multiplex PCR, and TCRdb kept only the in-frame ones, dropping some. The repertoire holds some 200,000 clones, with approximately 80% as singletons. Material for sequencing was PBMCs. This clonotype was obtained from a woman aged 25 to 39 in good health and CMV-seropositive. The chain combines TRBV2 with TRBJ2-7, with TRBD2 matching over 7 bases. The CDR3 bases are TGTGCCAGCAGTGCGGGTGTGGGAGGGCTCTACGAGCAGTACTTC. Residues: CASSAGVGGLYEQYF.